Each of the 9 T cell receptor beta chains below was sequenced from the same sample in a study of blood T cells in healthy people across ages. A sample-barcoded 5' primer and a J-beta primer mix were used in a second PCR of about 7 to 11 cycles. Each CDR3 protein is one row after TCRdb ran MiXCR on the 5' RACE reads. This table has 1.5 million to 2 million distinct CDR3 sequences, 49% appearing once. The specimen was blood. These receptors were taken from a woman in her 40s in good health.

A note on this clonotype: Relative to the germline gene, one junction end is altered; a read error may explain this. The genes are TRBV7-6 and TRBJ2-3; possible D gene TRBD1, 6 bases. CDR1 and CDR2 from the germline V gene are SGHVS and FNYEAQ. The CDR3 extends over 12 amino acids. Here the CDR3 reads CVSANREDTQYF. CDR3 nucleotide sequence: TGTGTCAGCGCAAACAGGGAGGATACGCAGTATTTT. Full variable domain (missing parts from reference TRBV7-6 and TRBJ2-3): GAGVSQSPRYKVTKRGQDVALRCDPISGHVSLYWYRQALGQGPEFLTYFNYEAQQDKSGLPNDRFSAERPEGSISTLTIQRTEQRDSAMYRCVSANREDTQYFGPGTRLTVL.

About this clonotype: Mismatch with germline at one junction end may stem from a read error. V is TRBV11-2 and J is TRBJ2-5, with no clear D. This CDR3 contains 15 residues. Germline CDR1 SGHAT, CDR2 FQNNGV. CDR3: CASSLEGNYQETQYF. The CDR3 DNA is TGTGCCAGCAGCTTAGAGGGAAATTACCAGGAGACCCAGTACTTC.

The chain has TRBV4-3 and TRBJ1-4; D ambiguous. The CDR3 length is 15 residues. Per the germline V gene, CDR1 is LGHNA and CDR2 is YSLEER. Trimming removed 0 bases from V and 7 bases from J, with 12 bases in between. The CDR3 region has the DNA TGCGCCAGCAGCCAAGATTTTCGGGAGGGTGAAAAACTGTTTTTT. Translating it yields CASSQDFREGEKLFF.

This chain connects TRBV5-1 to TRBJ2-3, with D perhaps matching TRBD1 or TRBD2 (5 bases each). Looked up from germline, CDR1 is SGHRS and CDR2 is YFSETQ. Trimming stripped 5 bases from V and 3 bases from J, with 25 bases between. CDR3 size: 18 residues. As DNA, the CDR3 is TGCGCCAGCAGAAAATTGGACGGGGCCCGGATGTGGACAGATACGCAGTATTTT. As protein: CASRKLDGARMWTDTQYF.

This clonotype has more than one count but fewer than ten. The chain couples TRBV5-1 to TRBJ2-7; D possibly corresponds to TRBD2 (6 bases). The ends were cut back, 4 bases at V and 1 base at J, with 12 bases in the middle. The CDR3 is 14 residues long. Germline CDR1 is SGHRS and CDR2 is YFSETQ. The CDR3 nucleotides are TGCGCCAGCAGCCCCGGGACTCAGTCCTACGAGCAGTACTTC. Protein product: CASSPGTQSYEQYF.

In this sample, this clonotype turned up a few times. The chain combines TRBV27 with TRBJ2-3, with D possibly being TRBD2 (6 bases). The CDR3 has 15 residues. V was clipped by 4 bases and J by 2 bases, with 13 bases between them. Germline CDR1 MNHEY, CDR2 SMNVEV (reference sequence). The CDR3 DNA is TGTGCCAGCAGTTCGGGGCGGGGCCTCACAGATACGCAGTATTTT. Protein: CASSSGRGLTDTQYF.

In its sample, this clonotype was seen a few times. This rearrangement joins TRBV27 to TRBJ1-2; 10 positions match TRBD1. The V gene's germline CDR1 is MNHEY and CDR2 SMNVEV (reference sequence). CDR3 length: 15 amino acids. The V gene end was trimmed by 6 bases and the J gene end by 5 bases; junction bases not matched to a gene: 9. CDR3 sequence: CASRGSGTGEYGYTF. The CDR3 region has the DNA TGTGCCAGCAGGGGATCGGGGACAGGGGAGTATGGCTACACCTTC.

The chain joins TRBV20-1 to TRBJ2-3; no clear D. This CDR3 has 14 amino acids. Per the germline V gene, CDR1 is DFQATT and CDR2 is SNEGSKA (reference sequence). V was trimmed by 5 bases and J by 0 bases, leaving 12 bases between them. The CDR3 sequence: CSAPLYQSTDTQYF. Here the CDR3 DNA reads TGCAGTGCTCCCCTCTACCAAAGCACAGATACGCAGTATTTT.

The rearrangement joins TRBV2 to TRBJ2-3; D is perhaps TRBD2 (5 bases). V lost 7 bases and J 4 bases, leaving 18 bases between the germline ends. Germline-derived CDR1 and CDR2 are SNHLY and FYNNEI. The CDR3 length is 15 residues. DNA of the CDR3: TGTGCCAGCAAAAAAGAGCGGAGAGAGGCAGATACGCAGTATTTT. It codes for CASKKERREADTQYF.